Each of the 9 T cell receptor beta chains below was sequenced from the same sample in a study of shared clonotypes between healthy human individuals. Profiling relied on immunoSEQ multiplex PCR, and the TCRdb table lists in-frame clones only, not all of them. The data show a few hundred thousand clones, about 95% seen once. Naive CD8 cells, CD45RO-negative and positively selected for CCR7, excluded terminally differentiated effector memory CD45RA+ cells. Sequenced material: naive CD8+ T cells sorted from blood. These TCRs come from a woman aged 25 to 39 in good health.

The chain joins TRBV6-5 to TRBJ1-3; D is uncertain. V gave up 4 bases and J gave up 2 bases, with 9 bases separating them. Germline lookup yields CDR1 MNHEY and CDR2 SVGAGI. The CDR3 length is 14 residues. In nucleotides, the CDR3 is TGTGCCAGCAGTTTGTCGGGCGCTGGAAACACCATATATTTT. It yields the protein CASSLSGAGNTIYF.

The rearrangement uses TRBV10-1 and TRBJ2-7, with D unclear. Looked up from germline, CDR1 is WNHNN and CDR2 is SYGVQD (reference sequence). With 7 bases removed from V and 5 bases from J, the gap between germline ends came to 18 bases. The CDR3 is made up of 14 amino acids. The CDR3 DNA is TGCGCCAGCACCATGGAGAGGACCGTCCACGAGCAGTACTTC. It yields the protein CASTMERTVHEQYF.

This rearrangement joins TRBV6-1 to TRBJ2-1; D is unresolved. Germline CDR1 and CDR2: MNHNS and SASEGT. The length of the CDR3 is 12 residues. Trimming removed 2 bases from V and 7 bases from J, with 6 bases in between. Here the CDR3 DNA reads TGTGCCAGCAGTGAACTGGGGAATGAGCAGTTCTTC. The encoded protein is CASSELGNEQFF.

The chain combines TRBV5-1 with TRBJ1-1; D not resolved. Germline CDR1 and CDR2: SGHRS and YFSETQ. V was shortened by 3 bases and J by 1 base, with 10 bases between the two germline ends. The CDR3 extends over 14 amino acids. CDR3 sequence reads: CASSWSGPNTEAFF. CDR3 in DNA: TGCGCCAGCAGCTGGTCCGGACCGAACACTGAAGCTTTCTTT.

The rearrangement joins TRBV11-2 to TRBJ1-5; D might be TRBD1 (5 bases). The CDR3 spans 14 residues. Germline V gives CDR1 SGHAT, CDR2 FQNNGV. V lost 2 bases to trimming and J lost 6 bases, with 11 bases between them. The CDR3 sequence is CASSLQGWSQPQHF. CDR3 coding DNA: TGTGCCAGCAGCTTACAGGGATGGAGTCAGCCCCAGCATTTT.

This chain uses TRBV27 with TRBJ2-1, with 8 nucleotides matching TRBD2. The CDR3 totals 16 residues. Germline CDR1 MNHEY, CDR2 SMNVEV (reference sequence). Trimming took 1 base from V and 4 from J; bases not matched to a gene: 6. CDR3 loop: CASSLWSGSGYNEQFF. Written as DNA, the CDR3 is TGTGCCAGCAGTTTATGGAGCGGGAGTGGGTACAATGAGCAGTTCTTC.

The gene calls are TRBV27 and TRBJ2-7; 10 bases align to TRBD1. CDR1 and CDR2 from the germline V gene are MNHEY and SMNVEV (reference sequence). J gave up 1 base and V 6 bases, and 6 bases lay outside the gene matches. The CDR3 is 15 residues long. CDR3 region: CASSTGTGASYEQYF. The CDR3 DNA is TGTGCCAGCAGCACTGGGACAGGGGCTTCCTACGAGCAGTACTTC.

V usage is TRBV11-1 and J usage is TRBJ2-5; no firm D call. The J call may be incorrect, as the DNA end agrees better with TRBJ2-7. The CDR3 spans 13 residues. CDR1 and CDR2 from the germline V gene are SGHAT and FQDESV (reference sequence). In DNA, the CDR3 is TGTGCCAGCAGCTTAGGACTCACCTACGAGCAGTACTTC. Translating it yields CASSLGLTYEQYF.

V and J are TRBV2 and TRBJ2-1; D is undetermined. Trimming left V 7 bases short and J 7 bases short, with 14 bases between. CDR1 is SNHLY, CDR2 FYNNEI, per germline. This CDR3 is built from 13 residues. CDR3 residues: CASTRLIPNEQFF. CDR3 in DNA: TGTGCCAGCACTAGACTGATACCTAATGAGCAGTTCTTC. The whole variable domain, filled in from reference TRBV2 and TRBJ2-1, reads EPEVTQTPSHQVTQMGQEVILRCVPISNHLYFYWYRQILGQKVEFLVSFYNNEISEKSEIFDDQFSVERPDGSNFTLKIRSTKLEDSAMYFCASTRLIPNEQFFGPGTRLTVL.